This note documents a single T cell receptor beta chain sequence. This sample was taken from a study of OX40 agonist ivuxolimab in advanced cancers. Produced via immunoSEQ multiplex PCR; TCRdb's table is partial and in-frame only. The sample contains 55,000 to 75,000 clones, about 85% of which appear only once. Germline V gene lookup returns CDR1 ENHRY and CDR2 SYGVKD. V dropped 8 bases and J dropped 5 bases, with 15 bases sitting between them. This CDR3 has 13 amino acids. The input for sequencing was CD4+ or CD8+ T cells sorted from blood, taken in a trial of the OX40 agonist ivuxolimab. The TCR originated in an adult with an advanced solid tumor such as melanoma, head and neck, liver or kidney cancer. The V gene is TRBV10-3, the J gene TRBJ2-5, with D perhaps TRBD1 (5 bases). This chain's CDR3 is CAISGFTTETQYF. In nucleotides, the CDR3 is TGTGCCATCTCAGGGTTTACGACTGAGACCCAGTACTTC.